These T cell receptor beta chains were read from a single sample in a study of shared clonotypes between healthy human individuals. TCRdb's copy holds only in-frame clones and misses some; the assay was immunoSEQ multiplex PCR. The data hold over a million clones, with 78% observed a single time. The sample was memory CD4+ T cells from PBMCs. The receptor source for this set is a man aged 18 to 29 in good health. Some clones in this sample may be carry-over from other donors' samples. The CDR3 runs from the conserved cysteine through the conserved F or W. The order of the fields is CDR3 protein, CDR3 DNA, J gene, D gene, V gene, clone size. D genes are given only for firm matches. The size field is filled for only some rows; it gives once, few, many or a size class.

CASSSRGATYEQYF | TGTGCCAGCAGCTCCCGGGGGGCAACCTACGAGCAGTACTTC | TRBJ2-7 | NA | TRBV7-2 | few
CASNQAGPSEQYF | TGTGCCAGCAACCAAGCCGGGCCCTCCGAGCAGTACTTC | TRBJ2-7 | NA | TRBV2 | NA
CASSYGQGVHEQFF | TGTGCCAGCAGTTACGGGCAGGGAGTACATGAGCAGTTCTTC | TRBJ2-1 | NA | TRBV6-5 | NA
CASSFDIYEQYF | TGTGCCAGCAGTTTCGACATCTACGAGCAGTACTTC | TRBJ2-7 | NA | TRBV28 | NA
CASSSNPTSGSSYEQYF | TGTGCCAGCAGCTCCAACCCGACTAGCGGGAGCTCCTACGAGCAGTACTTC | TRBJ2-7 | TRBD2 | TRBV7-2 | NA
CASRRGGGWQPQHF | TGTGCCAGCAGGAGGGGTGGGGGCTGGCAGCCCCAGCATTTT | TRBJ1-5 | NA | TRBV2 | NA
CASSQVGARGHDTEAFF | TGCGCCAGCAGCCAAGTAGGGGCCCGGGGGCATGACACTGAAGCTTTCTTT | TRBJ1-1 | NA | TRBV4-1 | few
CAWSEGTDQPQHF | TGTGCCTGGAGTGAGGGGACCGATCAGCCCCAGCATTTT | TRBJ1-5 | NA | TRBV30 | NA
CASSSLRDRHSGANVLTF | TGTGCCAGCAGCTCCCTCCGGGACAGGCATTCTGGGGCCAACGTCCTGACTTTC | TRBJ2-6 | TRBD1 | TRBV5-6 | NA
CAISESGGAYGYTF | TGTGCCATCAGTGAGTCCGGGGGGGCCTATGGCTACACCTTC | TRBJ1-2 | NA | TRBV10-3 | NA
CASSPGREDEQYF | TGTGCCAGCAGTCCTGGACGCGAGGACGAGCAGTACTTC | TRBJ2-7 | NA | TRBV28 | once
CASSLLDGNTIYF | TGTGCCAGCAGCTTATTAGACGGAAACACCATATATTTT | TRBJ1-3 | NA | TRBV7-9 | few
CASEPGTDNEQFF | TGTGCCAGCGAACCCGGGACAGACAATGAGCAGTTCTTC | TRBJ2-1 | TRBD1 | TRBV18 | NA
CSVGGVGGEAFF | TGCAGCGTCGGGGGGGTGGGTGGTGAAGCTTTCTTT | TRBJ1-1 | NA | TRBV29-1 | few
CASSQDRPSTDTQYF | TGTGCCAGCAGCCAAGATAGGCCTAGCACAGATACGCAGTATTTT | TRBJ2-3 | NA | TRBV14 | few
CASSQGAHGWEGETQYF | TGCGCCAGCAGCCAGGGGGCGCATGGATGGGAGGGAGAGACCCAGTACTTC | TRBJ2-5 | NA | TRBV4-1 | NA
CASKTLAGGGEYF | TGTGCCAGCAAGACTCTAGCGGGAGGTGGGGAGTATTTT | TRBJ2-3 | TRBD2 | TRBV27 | NA
CASSLNLDNEQFF | TGCGCCAGCAGCTTGAACCTTGACAATGAGCAGTTCTTC | TRBJ2-1 | NA | TRBV5-1 | NA
CASSPGSEAFF | TGTGCCAGCTCACCGGGGTCTGAAGCTTTCTTT | TRBJ1-1 | NA | TRBV18 | NA
CSAGGAHGYTF | TGCAGTGCCGGGGGGGCGCATGGCTACACCTTC | TRBJ1-2 | NA | TRBV20-1 | few
CASSEISGVGELFF | TGTGCCAGCAGCGAGATCAGCGGAGTCGGGGAGCTGTTTTTT | TRBJ2-2 | NA | TRBV11-3 | NA
CASSPPRASGIYNEQFF | TGTGCCAGCTCACCACCGAGGGCTAGCGGGATCTACAATGAGCAGTTCTTC | TRBJ2-1 | TRBD2 | TRBV18 | NA
CASSVGGAGYTF | TGTGCCAGTAGTGTAGGGGGCGCCGGCTACACCTTC | TRBJ1-2 | TRBD1 | TRBV19 | once
CASSRSGRDTQYF | TGTGCCAGCAGCCGTAGCGGGAGAGATACGCAGTATTTT | TRBJ2-3 | TRBD2 | TRBV14 | NA
CASSQGAGLAGPAYEQYF | TGTGCCAGCAGTCAAGGGGCGGGACTAGCGGGACCAGCCTACGAGCAGTACTTC | TRBJ2-7 | TRBD2 | TRBV5-5 | NA
CASSLRTSGTDTQYF | TGTGCCAGCTCTCTGAGAACTAGCGGCACAGATACGCAGTATTTT | TRBJ2-3 | TRBD2 | TRBV6-6 | many